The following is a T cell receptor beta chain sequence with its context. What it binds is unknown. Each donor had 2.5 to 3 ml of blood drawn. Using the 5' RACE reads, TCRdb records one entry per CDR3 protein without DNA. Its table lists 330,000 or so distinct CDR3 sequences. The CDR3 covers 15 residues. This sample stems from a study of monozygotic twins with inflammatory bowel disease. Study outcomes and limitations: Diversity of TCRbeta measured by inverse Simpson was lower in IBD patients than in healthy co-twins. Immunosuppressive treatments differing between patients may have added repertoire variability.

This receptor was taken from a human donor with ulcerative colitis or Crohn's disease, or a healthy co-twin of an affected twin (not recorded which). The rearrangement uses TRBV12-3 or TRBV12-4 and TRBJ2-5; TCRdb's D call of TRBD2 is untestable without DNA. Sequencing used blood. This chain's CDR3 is CASSSRTSAEEAQYF.